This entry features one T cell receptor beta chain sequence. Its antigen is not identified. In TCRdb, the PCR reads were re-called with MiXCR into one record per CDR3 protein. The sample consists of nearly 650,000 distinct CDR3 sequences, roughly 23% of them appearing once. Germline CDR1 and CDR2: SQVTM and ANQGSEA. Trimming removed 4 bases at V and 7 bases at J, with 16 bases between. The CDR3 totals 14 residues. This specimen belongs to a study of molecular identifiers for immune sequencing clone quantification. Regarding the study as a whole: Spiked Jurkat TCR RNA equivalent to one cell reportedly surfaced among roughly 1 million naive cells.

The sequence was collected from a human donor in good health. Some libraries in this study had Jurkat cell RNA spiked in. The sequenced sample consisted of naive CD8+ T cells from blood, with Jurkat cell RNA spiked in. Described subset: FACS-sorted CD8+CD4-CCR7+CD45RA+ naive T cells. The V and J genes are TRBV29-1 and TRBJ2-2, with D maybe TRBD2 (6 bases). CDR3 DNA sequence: TGCAGCGTTGCTTTGGGGGGAGGAATCGGGGAGCTGTTTTTT. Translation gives CSVALGGGIGELFF.